The rows below give T cell receptor beta chains drawn from one sample of a study of cytomegalovirus exposure and HLA in healthy donors. TCRdb keeps only in-frame clones here, not all; method: immunoSEQ multiplex PCR. The sample contains about 120,000 clones, roughly 80% of which appear only once. Sequenced input: PBMCs. The receptors originated from a man in his thirties or forties in good health and CMV-seropositive. Each CDR3 is given without its conserved first and last residue. Each record gives: V gene, CDR3 length, CDR3 protein.

>TRBV19|13
ASSIEGGMGQPQH
>TRBV9|13
ASSVLGTGATEAF
>TRBV5-6|12
ASSLTSGGNEQF
>TRBV7-9|11
ASSYGTFTEAF
>TRBV21-1|15
ASSTFLRTGPNQPQH
>TRBV11-2|13
ASSIPGTAKGGYT
>TRBV11-3|14
ASSLDNPGLPYGYT
>TRBV5-4|13
ASSSRQGSYNEQF
>TRBV18|16
ASSPYLMEIGVNTEAF
>TRBV28|12
ASSLWRANYGYT
>TRBV2|12
ASSRDRANTEAF
>TRBV11-2|14
ASSSVYSRMGYGYT
>TRBV28|13
ASSFPLGGTDTQY
>TRBV19|12
ASSNRGANYGYT
>TRBV9|13
ASSVASGTYNEQF
>TRBV7-2|11
ASSFAREETQY
>TRBV5-6|14
ASSFSPLAGGDTQY
>TRBV19|11
ASSGGTGYGYT
>TRBV4-1|14
ASSPWPQGVSPEAF
>TRBV4-1|12
ASSKGLDYNEQF
>TRBV2|12
ASRVDRGVYGYT
>TRBV7-6|11
ASSQDRGAEAF
>TRBV6-4|11
ASSDGERNEQF
>TRBV4-2|13
ASSQSGTGTYEQY
>TRBV28|12
ASTTRGSGNTIY
>TRBV27|11
ASSTGRGTEAF
>TRBV6-5|13
ASSYLVGRSTEAF
>TRBV6-5|11
ASGRLAGYEQY
>TRBV5-4|13
ASSLSWDRSYEQY
>TRBV5-1|13
ASSSGGSSYNEQF
>TRBV5-1|16
ASSLYGTGISGANVLT
>TRBV7-6|14
ASSLALGGRSYEQY
>TRBV5-1|12
ASRVQGAGETQY
>TRBV28|13
ASSLRTGGFYEQY
>TRBV6-1|10
ATLGLGHEQF
>TRBV29-1|11
SVEGQSNYGYT
>TRBV6-4|10
ASSDSGGARN
>TRBV4-1|11
ASSQEGQGSYT
>TRBV11-2|12
ASSSPRGHYGYT
>TRBV18|13
ASSRPSRGDTEAF
>TRBV13|16
ASSNGTSGLSSYNEQF
>TRBV19|11
ASGFDWGAGAF
>TRBV27|13
ASSPRTDSPYGYT
>TRBV9|13
ASSASGGPGETQY
>TRBV9|11
ASSKDRNYGYT
>TRBV7-9|10
ASSKPSLGYT
>TRBV6-5|11
ASSPPGTDTQY
>TRBV10-3|13
ASSFQTGTIYGYT
>TRBV6-5|14
ASSFRRTSPLDEQF
>TRBV9|12
ASSVSGSGNTIY
>TRBV27|14
ASRGTLAGGGGELF
>TRBV7-6|16
ASSLEASGGENSYEQY